Presented here are 23 T cell receptor beta chains from one specimen sequenced in a study of T cell changes during pregnancy in multiple sclerosis. Libraries were prepared by immunoSEQ multiplex PCR; TCRdb keeps only in-frame clonotypes and omits some of them. The repertoire consists of 55,000 to 75,000 clones, with approximately 94% occurring once and the leading ten covering 2.5% to 4%. Sequenced here: CD8+ T cells from peripheral blood mononuclear cells, sampled in the second trimester of pregnancy. The receptors here all came from a female donor with multiple sclerosis, enrolled in a pregnancy study.

V and J are TRBV5-1 and TRBJ2-5; TRBD2 matches at 12 bases. Trimming cost V 4 bases and J 3 bases; bases outside gene matches: 7. This CDR3 contains 16 residues. In germline, CDR1 is SGHRS, CDR2 YFSETQ. The CDR3 region has the DNA TGCGCCAGCAGCAAAAGACTAGCGGGAGTAGAAGAGACCCAGTACTTC. It specifies CASSKRLAGVEETQYF.

The CDR3 DNA follows: TGTGCCAGCAGCCACAGCAGGGAGGGGGCTAACTATGGCTACACCTTC. It translates to CASSHSREGANYGYTF. The rearrangement uses TRBV14 and TRBJ1-2, with a tentative D call TRBD1 (6 bases). V was shortened by 3 bases and J by 0 bases, with 14 bases between the two germline ends. This CDR3 has 16 residues. Germline CDR1 reads SGHDN; CDR2 reads FVKESK.

This chain connects TRBV19 to TRBJ2-1; TRBD2 agrees at 7 bases. CDR3 size: 17 residues. Germline V CDR1 and CDR2: LNHDA, SQIVND (reference sequence). V lost 3 bases and J lost 4; bases outside the gene matches: 12. The CDR3 nucleotides are TGTGCCAGTAGTATTATGTCGGGGGGAACTTCTTACAATGAGCAGTTCTTC. Its translation: CASSIMSGGTSYNEQFF.

The V gene is TRBV5-6, the J gene TRBJ2-7, with D possibly matching TRBD1 (6 bases). Germline CDR1 is SGHDT and CDR2 is YYEEEE. The length of the CDR3 is 13 residues. Trimming took off 3 bases at V and 3 bases at J, with 10 bases between the two ends. CDR3 protein: CASSSGTLYEQYF. In DNA, the CDR3 is TGTGCCAGCAGCTCGGGGACACTCTACGAGCAGTACTTC.

V is TRBV11-2 and J is TRBJ2-7; 7 bases are a match to TRBD2. CDR1 is SGHAT and CDR2 is FQNNGV in the germline V gene. The CDR3 totals 14 residues. J lost 1 base, V lost 9 bases, and 9 bases had no gene match. The CDR3, as DNA: TGTGCCAGTCAGCTAGCGGCAGGATCCTACGAGCAGTACTTC. It is translated as CASQLAAGSYEQYF.

Here the CDR3 DNA reads TGCGCCAGCAGCTTGGAGGGGGCCAGTGGGACTGAAGCTTTCTTT. Translating it yields CASSLEGASGTEAFF. The gene calls are TRBV5-1 and TRBJ1-1, with 7 bases matching TRBD1. This CDR3 is 15 amino acids long. J was trimmed by 5 bases and V by 0 bases; bases with no gene match: 7. The germline CDR1 and CDR2 sequences are SGHRS and YFSETQ. The full variable domain, completed using reference TRBV5-1 and TRBJ1-1, is KAGVTQTPRYLIKTRGQQVTLSCSPISGHRSVSWYQQTPGQGLQFLFEYFSETQRNKGNFPGRFSGRQFSNSRSEMNVSTLELGDSALYLCASSLEGASGTEAFFGQGTRLTVV.

The chain links TRBV6-1 to TRBJ2-7; 8 bases are shared with TRBD1. After removal of 1 base from V and 5 bases from J, the junction contained 4 bases not matched to a gene. The germline V gene encodes CDR1 MNHNS and CDR2 SASEGT. The CDR3 loop spans 14 amino acids. The CDR3 DNA is TGTGCCAGCAGTGAAGGGCAGGGGGCACACGAGCAGTACTTC. Amino acids: CASSEGQGAHEQYF.

This clone was seen only once. The gene calls are TRBV5-6 and TRBJ2-3, with a tentative D call TRBD2 (6 bases). V lost 0 bases and J lost 1, with 12 bases in between. Germline V CDR1 and CDR2: SGHDT, YYEEEE. This CDR3 has 16 residues. CDR3 amino acids: CASSLEGSGGTDTQYF. The CDR3 DNA follows: TGTGCCAGCAGCTTGGAGGGTAGCGGTGGCACAGATACGCAGTATTTT. Full variable domain (remainder filled in from reference TRBV5-6 and TRBJ2-3): DAGVTQSPTHLIKTRGQQVTLRCSPKSGHDTVSWYQQALGQGPQFIFQYYEEEERQRGNFPDRFSGHQFPNYSSELNVNALLLGDSALYLCASSLEGSGGTDTQYFGPGTRLTVL.

The chain employs TRBV6-5 and TRBJ1-2; D gene uncertain. CDR1 MNHEY and CDR2 SVGAGI come from the germline V gene. Trimming removed 6 bases from V and 6 bases from J, with 20 bases in between. CDR3 size: 15 residues. CDR3 DNA: TGTGCCAGCAGCTCGGCAGGTAGCGTAGTTGATGGCTACACCTTC. Translating it yields CASSSAGSVVDGYTF.

The count of this clone is one. This chain connects TRBV21-1 to TRBJ2-1; TRBD2, as called in the table, went unchecked against the DNA. TRBV21-1 is given as a pseudogene. The CDR3 is 16 amino acids. The CDR3 region is CASSKRGGTHLSEQFF. The CDR3 bases are TGTGCCAGCAGCAAAAGGGGGGGCACCCACTTAAGTGAGCAGTTCTTC.

The V call is TRBV6-5, the J call TRBJ2-2, with D perhaps matching TRBD2 (5 bases). CDR1 is MNHEY, CDR2 SVGAGI, per germline. The CDR3 is 15 residues long. V lost 6 bases, J lost 4 bases, and 15 bases lay in between. The CDR3 DNA reads as TGTGCCAGCAGCTCCGATCCTCGGGGCACCGGGGAGCTGTTTTTT. Translation gives CASSSDPRGTGELFF.

The chain joins TRBV27 to TRBJ1-1, with D possibly matching TRBD1 (5 bases). The germline gives CDR1 MNHEY, CDR2 SMNVEV (reference sequence). Trimming removed 6 bases at V and 5 bases at J, with 13 bases between. The CDR3 is 13 amino acids. CDR3 sequence: CASSWGQGTEAFF. The CDR3 nucleotides are TGTGCCAGCAGCTGGGGCCAGGGTACTGAAGCTTTCTTT.

This chain uses TRBV5-5 with TRBJ2-7; D perhaps matches TRBD1 (5 bases). V was cut by 4 bases and J by 3 bases, with 17 bases left in between. The length of the CDR3 is 15 residues. Germline V gene lookup returns CDR1 SGHKS and CDR2 YYEKEE (reference sequence). The CDR3 bases are TGTGCCAGCAGCCCTGGAGCAGGGTGGCTCTACGAGCAGTACTTC. Its translation is CASSPGAGWLYEQYF.

V gene TRBV2 combines with J gene TRBJ1-1; D not resolved. V lost 4 bases and J 6 bases, leaving 12 bases between the germline ends. The CDR3 has 13 residues. The germline gives CDR1 SNHLY, CDR2 FYNNEI. The CDR3 DNA sequence: TGTGCCAGCAGTGCGGGAGGGAAAGCTGAAGCTTTCTTT. This translates into CASSAGGKAEAFF.

The CDR3 DNA reads as TGTGCCAGCAGCTTAGGGGCAGACTACGAGCAGTACTTC. Protein: CASSLGADYEQYF. The chain couples TRBV7-2 to TRBJ2-7; D gene unclear. V was cut by 1 base and J by 3 bases, with 7 bases left in between. This CDR3 spans 13 amino acids. CDR1 and CDR2 (germline): SGHTA, FQGNSA.

The rearrangement joins TRBV5-1 to TRBJ2-3, with D possibly TRBD2 on 5 matching bases. Between the trimmed V and J ends, which lost 0 bases and 6 bases, there was a span of 11 bases. The CDR3 has 14 residues. Germline V gene data show CDR1 as SGHRS and CDR2 as YFSETQ. CDR3 nucleotide sequence: TGCGCCAGCAGCTTGGAAGTAGCGCCCGATACGCAGTATTTT. Protein product: CASSLEVAPDTQYF.

Only one count was recorded for this clone. This chain joins TRBV7-9 and TRBJ1-2, with 8 bases fitting TRBD1. The germline V gene encodes CDR1 SEHNR and CDR2 FQNEAQ (reference sequence). V was clipped by 5 bases and J by 3 bases; unmatched bases: 8. CDR3 size: 15 residues. Here the CDR3 reads CASSATGGEDYGYTF. The CDR3 DNA follows: TGTGCCAGCAGCGCCACAGGGGGGGAAGACTATGGCTACACCTTC.

A remark on this clone: This specimen includes other DNA sequences encoding the same CDR3. V gene TRBV19 combines with J gene TRBJ1-1; unclear D gene. Trimming stripped 1 base from V and 1 base from J, with 4 bases between. In germline, CDR1 is LNHDA, CDR2 SQIVND (reference sequence). The CDR3 length is 13 residues. The CDR3 sequence is CASSIGQNTEAFF. Here the CDR3 DNA reads TGTGCCAGTAGTATAGGACAGAACACTGAAGCTTTCTTT.

The chain couples TRBV21-1 to TRBJ2-7; the table assigns TRBD2, which was not confirmed against the DNA. TRBV21-1 constitutes a pseudogene. CDR3 length: 18 residues. CDR3 loop: CASSTVRLAGASDHEQYF. CDR3 coding DNA: TGTGCCAGCAGCACCGTAAGACTAGCGGGAGCTTCTGATCACGAGCAGTACTTC.

V gene TRBV27 combines with J gene TRBJ2-1; TRBD2 matches at 11 bases. Unmatched junction bases numbered 2, after V lost 3 bases and J lost 4 bases. Germline values: CDR1 MNHEY, CDR2 SMNVEV (reference sequence). The length of the CDR3 is 15 residues. DNA of the CDR3: TGTGCCAGCAGTTTGACTAGCGGGACTTACAATGAGCAGTTCTTC. Its protein product is CASSLTSGTYNEQFF.

This chain uses TRBV27 with TRBJ1-1; a possible D gene is TRBD1 (5 bases). Trimming removed 5 bases from V and 4 bases from J, with 8 bases in between. Germline CDR1 MNHEY, CDR2 SMNVEV (reference sequence). The CDR3 runs to 12 residues. CDR3 loop: CASSVGGTEAFF. CDR3 nucleotides: TGTGCCAGCAGTGTCGGGGGCACTGAAGCTTTCTTT.

This chain links TRBV5-4 with TRBJ2-2, with D unclear. This CDR3 is built from 14 residues. V was trimmed by 3 bases and J by 6 bases, leaving 12 bases between them. CDR1 is SGHNT and CDR2 is YYREEE in the germline V gene (reference sequence). The CDR3 DNA reads as TGTGCCAGCAGCTCACGAGTCTTCCCCGGGGAGCTGTTTTTT. Translating gives CASSSRVFPGELFF.

The chain links TRBV19 to TRBJ2-3, with D hard to call. The V end lost 2 bases, the J end lost 6 bases, and 15 bases lay between the germline ends. The CDR3 is 15 amino acids. Germline assignment: CDR1 LNHDA and CDR2 SQIVND (reference sequence). The CDR3 loop reads CASSISPRVDDTQYF. DNA for the CDR3: TGTGCCAGTAGTATAAGTCCCCGGGTTGACGATACGCAGTATTTT.